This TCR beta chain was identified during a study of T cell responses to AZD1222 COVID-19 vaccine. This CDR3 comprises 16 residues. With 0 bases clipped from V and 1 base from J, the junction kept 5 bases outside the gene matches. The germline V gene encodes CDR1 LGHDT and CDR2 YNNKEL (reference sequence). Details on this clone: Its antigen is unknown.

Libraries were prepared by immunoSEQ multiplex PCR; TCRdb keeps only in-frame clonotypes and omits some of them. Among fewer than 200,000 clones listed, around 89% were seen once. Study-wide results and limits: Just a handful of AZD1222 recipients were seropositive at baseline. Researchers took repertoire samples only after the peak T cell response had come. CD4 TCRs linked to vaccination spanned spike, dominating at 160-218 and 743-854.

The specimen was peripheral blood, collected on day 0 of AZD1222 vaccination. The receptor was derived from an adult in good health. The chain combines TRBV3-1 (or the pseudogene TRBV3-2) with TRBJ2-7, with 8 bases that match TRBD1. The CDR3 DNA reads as TGTGCCAGCAGCCAAGAAGGCGACAGGGGTTCCTACGAGCAGTACTTC. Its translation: CASSQEGDRGSYEQYF.